The 25 T cell receptor beta chains below all came from one sample that was sequenced in a study of early T cells in non-severe SARS-CoV-2 infection. In TCRdb, the 5' RACE reads were re-called with MiXCR into one record per CDR3 protein. This table has about 66,000 distinct CDR3 sequences, roughly 21% appearing once. The source material was whole blood, sampled at baseline. The receptors come from an adult who was a healthcare worker with PCR-confirmed SARS-CoV-2 infection or an uninfected control (not recorded which).

This chain connects TRBV5-1 to TRBJ2-5; 15 bases fit TRBD2. In germline, CDR1 is SGHRS, CDR2 YFSETQ. The V segment lost 4 bases and the J segment 2 bases; nucleotides outside the gene matches: 3. The length of the CDR3 is 16 residues. CDR3 DNA: TGCGCCAGCAGCGGACTAGCGGGGGGGACACAAGAGACCCAGTACTTC. This translates into CASSGLAGGTQETQYF.

Judged by abundance, this clonotype is medium-sized (0.01 to 0.1%). The chain carries TRBV6-1 and TRBJ1-5; D remains ambiguous. Germline V gives CDR1 MNHNS, CDR2 SASEGT. This CDR3 region has 16 residues. Trimming cost V 2 bases and J 0 bases, with 11 bases left between them. The CDR3 DNA sequence: TGTGCCAGCAGTGAACGTCCACACGGTAGCAATCAGCCCCAGCATTTT. Its protein product is CASSERPHGSNQPQHF.

This clonotype was picked up a small number of times. The V call is TRBV19, the J call TRBJ1-6; maybe TRBD1 (6 bases). Germline V gene sequence: CDR1 LNHDA, CDR2 SQIVND (reference sequence). The V end lost 4 bases, the J end lost 7 bases, and 17 bases lay between the germline ends. The length of the CDR3 is 16 residues. The CDR3 loop reads CASSNQGHLSNSPLHF. The CDR3 DNA reads as TGTGCCAGTAGTAATCAGGGACACCTTTCCAATTCACCCCTCCACTTT.

This clonotype was recorded many times. The chain combines TRBV19 with TRBJ2-1, with D perhaps TRBD1 or TRBD2 (6 bases each). The germline V gene encodes CDR1 LNHDA and CDR2 SQIVND (reference sequence). The V end was cut by 3 bases, the J end by 3 bases, with 15 bases between. This CDR3 region has 16 residues. This chain's CDR3 is CASSISLGGVYNEQFF. The DNA for the CDR3 is TGTGCCAGTAGTATTAGTCTGGGGGGCGTCTACAATGAGCAGTTCTTC.

This clonotype was detected only a few times. The chain combines TRBV28 with TRBJ1-4; D ambiguous. Trimming removed 6 bases from V and 3 bases from J, with 11 bases in between. Germline V lookup: CDR1 MDHEN, CDR2 SYDVKM. This CDR3 has 14 amino acids. The CDR3 spells CASRPRGANEKLFF. CDR3 sequence (DNA): TGTGCCAGCAGACCCCGAGGTGCTAATGAAAAACTGTTTTTT.

The chain combines TRBV14 with TRBJ2-7; 7 nucleotides agree with TRBD1. Germline V gives CDR1 SGHDN, CDR2 FVKESK. V gave up 0 bases and J gave up 3 bases; unmatched junction bases: 14. The CDR3 contains 18 residues. The DNA for the CDR3 is TGTGCCAGCAGCCAAGAAGGGGGCCAGACTCTAAACGTCTACGAGCAGTACTTC. This translates into CASSQEGGQTLNVYEQYF. Filled out from reference TRBV14 and TRBJ2-7, the complete variable domain reads EAGVTQFPSHSVIEKGQTVTLRCDPISGHDNLYWYRRVMGKEIKFLLHFVKESKQDESGMPNNRFLAERTGGTYSTLKVQPAELEDSGVYFCASSQEGGQTLNVYEQYFGPGTRLTVT.

The J gene is TRBJ1-2, the V gene TRBV20-1; no clear D gene. V was trimmed by 6 bases and J by 6 bases, leaving 11 bases between them. This CDR3 has 11 residues. The germline CDR1 and CDR2 sequences are DFQATT and SNEGSKA (reference sequence). As DNA, the CDR3 is TGCAGTGCCCAACCCGGGGATGGCTACACCTTC. Translating it yields CSAQPGDGYTF.

This clonotype has only a few counts. The CDR3 DNA follows: TGCAGTGCTGAGTGGGACAGGGGACGGCGGGAGACCCAGTACTTC. This gives the protein CSAEWDRGRRETQYF. The chain links TRBV20-1 to TRBJ2-5; 10 nucleotides line up with TRBD1. The V segment lost 5 bases and the J segment 5 bases; nucleotides outside the gene matches: 11. CDR1 is DFQATT, CDR2 SNEGSKA, per germline (reference sequence). The CDR3 covers 15 residues.

This chain joins TRBV20-1 and TRBJ1-4; TRBD1 matches 8 bases. Trimming removed 6 bases from V and 6 bases from J; junction bases left unmatched: 12. The CDR3 sequence is 15 residues long. CDR1 is DFQATT and CDR2 is SNEGSKA in the germline V gene (reference sequence). CDR3 bases: TGCAGTGCCTCCCCCCCGGGACAGGTCTATGAAAAACTGTTTTTT. This encodes CSASPPGQVYEKLFF.

The chain couples TRBV18 to TRBJ1-6, with a weak D call TRBD1 (6 bases). Germline V gene lookup returns CDR1 KGHSH and CDR2 LQKENI. The CDR3 runs to 15 residues. V lost 3 bases and J 4 bases, leaving 10 bases between the germline ends. CDR3 region: CASSPIGQYNSPLHF. The CDR3 DNA sequence: TGTGCCAGCTCACCGATAGGACAGTATAATTCACCCCTCCACTTT.

This clonotype came up a few times. The chain is built from TRBV24-1 and TRBJ2-1; D gene uncertain. V was pared by 1 base and J by 8 bases, with 2 bases between. Per the germline V gene, CDR1 is KGHDR and CDR2 is SFDVKD. This CDR3 is built from 11 residues. The CDR3 region has the DNA TGTGCCACCAGTGATTTCCATGAGCAGTTCTTC. Its translation is CATSDFHEQFF.

The chain has TRBV20-1 and TRBJ2-3; either TRBD1 or TRBD2 may fit D (5 bases each). Trimming stripped 6 bases from V and 0 bases from J, with 7 bases between. Germline V gives CDR1 DFQATT, CDR2 SNEGSKA (reference sequence). The length of the CDR3 is 12 residues. The CDR3 loop reads CSAGTSTDTQYF. The CDR3 coding sequence is TGCAGTGCCGGGACGAGCACAGATACGCAGTATTTT.

The chain is built from TRBV19 and TRBJ2-5; 7 positions agree with TRBD1. CDR1 LNHDA and CDR2 SQIVND come from the germline V gene (reference sequence). There are 14 residues in the CDR3. V dropped 4 bases and J dropped 5; count of bases not matched to a gene: 7. The CDR3 region is CASSTGTDRETQYF. CDR3 coding DNA: TGTGCCAGTAGTACCGGGACAGATCGGGAGACCCAGTACTTC.

This CDR3 reads CASSSDRDSPLHF. CDR3 sequence (DNA): TGCGCCAGCAGCTCGGACAGGGACTCACCCCTCCACTTT. This rearrangement joins TRBV5-1 to TRBJ1-6; 8 nucleotides align to TRBD1. From germline, CDR1 is SGHRS and CDR2 YFSETQ. This CDR3 is built from 13 residues. V dropped 3 bases and J dropped 10; count of bases not matched to a gene: 3.

The sample holds a few counts of this clonotype. The rearrangement uses TRBV10-3 and TRBJ2-2, with a tentative D call TRBD2 (6 bases). The ends were cut back, 8 bases at V and 0 bases at J, with 10 bases in the middle. CDR3 length equals 14 residues. Germline V gene sequence: CDR1 ENHRY, CDR2 SYGVKD. The CDR3 loop is CAIGGDSNTGELFF. In nucleotides, the CDR3 is TGTGCCATCGGCGGGGACTCGAACACCGGGGAGCTGTTTTTT.

The chain is built from TRBV3-1 and TRBJ1-3, with D possibly being TRBD1 (5 bases). The germline CDR1 and CDR2 sequences are LGHDT and YNNKEL (reference sequence). With 6 bases removed from V and 0 bases from J, the gap between germline ends came to 9 bases. The CDR3 consists of 14 residues. The CDR3 sequence is CASSPGTSGNTIYF. The CDR3 coding sequence is TGTGCCAGCAGTCCAGGGACCTCTGGAAACACCATATATTTT.

The sample holds a few counts of this clonotype. The chain combines TRBV18 with TRBJ1-2; 7 bases line up with TRBD1. In germline, CDR1 is KGHSH, CDR2 LQKENI. The CDR3 totals 14 residues. The V and J ends lost 3 bases and 4 bases, in that order; junction bases with no gene match: 5. The CDR3 sequence is CASSPATGIYGYTF. CDR3 nucleotide sequence: TGTGCCAGCTCACCGGCGACAGGGATCTATGGCTACACCTTC.

This clonotype appeared a few times. The rearrangement uses TRBV14 and TRBJ2-3; D gene uncertain. Germline loops: CDR1 SGHDN, CDR2 FVKESK. The V and J ends lost 5 bases and 7 bases respectively, with 10 bases between them. The CDR3 covers 12 residues. This chain's CDR3 is CASSEVPNTQYF. The CDR3 DNA follows: TGTGCCAGCAGCGAAGTCCCGAATACGCAGTATTTT.

In its sample, this clonotype was seen many times. V and J are TRBV5-4 and TRBJ1-2; 8 nucleotides line up with TRBD1. Trimming cost V 0 bases and J 4 bases; bases outside gene matches: 8. Germline CDR1 and CDR2: SGHNT and YYREEE (reference sequence). This CDR3 has 16 amino acids. The CDR3 sequence: CASSLAGTGYPYGYTF. DNA for the CDR3: TGTGCCAGCAGCTTGGCCGGGACAGGTTACCCCTATGGCTACACCTTC.

This clonotype was counted between two and nine times. The chain links TRBV14 to TRBJ1-3; D call uncertain. In germline, CDR1 is SGHDN, CDR2 FVKESK. There are 14 residues in the CDR3. V was clipped by 4 bases and J by 0 bases, with 7 bases between them. CDR3 protein: CASSPRYSGNTIYF. CDR3 DNA sequence: TGTGCCAGCAGCCCGAGGTACTCTGGAAACACCATATATTTT.

Only a few counts were recorded for this clonotype. Here the CDR3 reads CASSPQATDEKLFF. As DNA, the CDR3 is TGTGCCAGCAGTCCCCAGGCCACCGATGAAAAACTGTTTTTT. The V call is TRBV2, the J call TRBJ1-4; D is unclear. Germline CDR1 is SNHLY and CDR2 is FYNNEI. V was cut by 5 bases and J by 6 bases, with 13 bases left in between. The CDR3 loop spans 14 amino acids.

This clonotype came up a few times. The chain recombines TRBV7-2 with TRBJ2-1; possible D gene TRBD2, 7 bases. The CDR3 loop spans 16 amino acids. Trimming took 3 bases from V and 1 from J, leaving 13 bases between them. Germline CDR1 and CDR2: SGHTA and FQGNSA. CDR3 region: CASSFGGGPSYNEQFF. CDR3 coding DNA: TGTGCCAGCAGCTTTGGCGGGGGCCCTTCCTACAATGAGCAGTTCTTC. Complete variable domain (other parts from reference TRBV7-2 and TRBJ2-1): GAGVSQSPSNKVTEKGKDVELRCDPISGHTALYWYRQSLGQGLEFLIYFQGNSAPDKSGLPSDRFSAERTGGSVSTLTIQRTQQEDSAVYLCASSFGGGPSYNEQFFGPGTRLTVL.

In this sample, this clonotype turned up a few times. The rearrangement links TRBV10-3 to TRBJ2-3, with 11 bases identical to TRBD2. The CDR3 runs to 15 residues. Trimming cost V 4 bases and J 1 base; bases outside gene matches: 1. Looked up from germline, CDR1 is ENHRY and CDR2 is SYGVKD. CDR3 bases: TGTGCCATCAGTGGGGGACTAGCGGGCACAGATACGCAGTATTTT. Amino acids: CAISGGLAGTDTQYF.

This clonotype was picked up a small number of times. The rearrangement links TRBV6-2 or TRBV6-3 to TRBJ2-7; D not certain. Germline values: CDR1 MNHEY, CDR2 SVGEGT. Trimming pared 3 bases from V and 3 bases from J, leaving 6 bases between. The CDR3 extends over 12 amino acids. CDR3 DNA: TGTGCCAGCAGTTATGGCAACTACGAGCAGTACTTC. This translates into CASSYGNYEQYF.

In this sample, this clonotype turned up a few times. This rearrangement joins TRBV20-1 to TRBJ2-3; no definite D call. V gave up 5 bases and J gave up 2 bases, with 11 bases separating them. This CDR3 is built from 13 residues. Germline values: CDR1 DFQATT, CDR2 SNEGSKA (reference sequence). The DNA for the CDR3 is TGCAGTGCTGCCACGTATTCCACAGATACGCAGTATTTT. Translated: CSAATYSTDTQYF.